Sequencing of this T cell receptor beta chain was carried out in a study of T cells in localized non-small cell lung cancer. This clone showed up just a few times. This table comes from immunoSEQ multiplex PCR, and its TCRdb copy is limited to in-frame clones, with some not included. The sample has 35,000 or so clones, around nine tenths seen once; the top ten hold more than 7%. V lost 4 bases and J lost 4, with 13 bases in between. The CDR3 has 14 amino acids. Germline loops: CDR1 MNHEY, CDR2 SMNVEV (reference sequence). This TCR came from a woman aged 35 to 75 with stage I lung adenocarcinoma. The sequenced sample was peripheral blood, obtained before any cancer treatment. The rearrangement joins TRBV27 to TRBJ1-1; unclear D gene. CDR3 sequence reads: CASSSDLLGTEAFF. The CDR3 bases are TGTGCCAGCAGTTCGGACCTCCTGGGCACTGAAGCTTTCTTT.